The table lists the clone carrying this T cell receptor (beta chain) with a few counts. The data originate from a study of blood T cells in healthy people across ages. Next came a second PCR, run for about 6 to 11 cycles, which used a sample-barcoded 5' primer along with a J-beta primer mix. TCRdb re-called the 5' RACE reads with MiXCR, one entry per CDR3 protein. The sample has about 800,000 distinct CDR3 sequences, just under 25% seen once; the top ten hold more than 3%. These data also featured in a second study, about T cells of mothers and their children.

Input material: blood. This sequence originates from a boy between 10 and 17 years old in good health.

The CDR3 DNA is TGTGCCAGTAGGATCCGGGAAACCGGGGAGCTGTTTTTT. As protein: CASRIRETGELFF. J is TRBJ2-2 and V is TRBV19, with TRBD2 as a possible D gene (5 bases). The V and J ends lost 6 bases and 5 bases respectively, with 10 bases between them. This CDR3 has 13 amino acids. Germline loops: CDR1 LNHDA, CDR2 SQIVND (reference sequence).